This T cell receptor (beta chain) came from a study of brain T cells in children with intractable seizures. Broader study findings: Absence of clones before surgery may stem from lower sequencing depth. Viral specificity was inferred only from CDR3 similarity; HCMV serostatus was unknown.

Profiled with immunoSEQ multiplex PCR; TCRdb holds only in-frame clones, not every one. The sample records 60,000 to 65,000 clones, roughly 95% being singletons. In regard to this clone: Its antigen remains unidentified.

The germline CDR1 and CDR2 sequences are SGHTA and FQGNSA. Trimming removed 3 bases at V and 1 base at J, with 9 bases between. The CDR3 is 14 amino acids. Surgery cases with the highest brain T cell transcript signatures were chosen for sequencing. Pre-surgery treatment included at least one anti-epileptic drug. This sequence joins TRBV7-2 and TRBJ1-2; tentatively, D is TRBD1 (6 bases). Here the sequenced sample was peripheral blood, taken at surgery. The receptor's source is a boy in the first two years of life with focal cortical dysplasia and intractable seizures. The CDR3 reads CASSFRGSNYGYTF. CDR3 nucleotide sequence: TGTGCCAGCAGCTTCAGGGGCAGTAACTATGGCTACACCTTC.